This T cell receptor (beta chain) emerged from a study of T cell responses to AZD1222 COVID-19 vaccine. Study results and caveats: Donors were chiefly white British, with a greater number of females, and clonal diversity was perhaps underestimated. Regions 160-218 and 743-854 held dominance among vaccine-associated CD4 TCRs, which spanned spike.

Notes on this clone: What it binds is unknown.

Looked up from germline, CDR1 is SGHRS and CDR2 is YFSETQ. This CDR3 has 16 amino acids. V gave up 1 base and J gave up 1 base, with 13 bases separating them. Measured with immunoSEQ multiplex PCR; TCRdb has only the in-frame clones, and not every one. The sample carries 90,000 to 150,000 clones, roughly 89% recorded once. Material: peripheral blood, obtained on day 0 of AZD1222 vaccination. The V and J genes are TRBV5-1 and TRBJ2-3; possibly TRBD2 for D (6 bases). The clonotype was recovered from an adult in good health. CDR3 in DNA: TGCGCCAGCAGCTTGAATGTAGCTAGCGGCACAGATACGCAGTATTTT. Translated, it gives CASSLNVASGTDTQYF. The variable domain in full, completed from reference TRBV5-1 and TRBJ2-3, reads KAGVTQTPRYLIKTRGQQVTLSCSPISGHRSVSWYQQTPGQGLQFLFEYFSETQRNKGNFPGRFSGRQFSNSRSEMNVSTLELGDSALYLCASSLNVASGTDTQYFGPGTRLTVL.